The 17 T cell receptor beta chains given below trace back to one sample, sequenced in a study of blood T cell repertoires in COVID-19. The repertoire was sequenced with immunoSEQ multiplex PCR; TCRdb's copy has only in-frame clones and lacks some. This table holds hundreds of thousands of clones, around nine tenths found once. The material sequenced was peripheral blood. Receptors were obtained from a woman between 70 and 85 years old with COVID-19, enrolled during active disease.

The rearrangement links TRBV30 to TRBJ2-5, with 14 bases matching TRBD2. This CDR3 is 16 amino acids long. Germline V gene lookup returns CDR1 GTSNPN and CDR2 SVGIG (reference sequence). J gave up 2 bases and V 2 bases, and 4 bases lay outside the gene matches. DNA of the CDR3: TGTGCCTGGAGTCTCCGACTAGCGGGGGGGCAAGAGACCCAGTACTTC. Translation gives CAWSLRLAGGQETQYF.

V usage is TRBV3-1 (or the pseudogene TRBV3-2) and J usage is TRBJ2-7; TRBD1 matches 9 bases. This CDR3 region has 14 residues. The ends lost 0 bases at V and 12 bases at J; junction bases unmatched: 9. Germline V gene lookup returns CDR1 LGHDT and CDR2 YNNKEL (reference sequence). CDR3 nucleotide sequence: TGTGCCAGCAGCCAAGAGCCCGGGACAGGGAATCTGTACTTC. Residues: CASSQEPGTGNLYF.

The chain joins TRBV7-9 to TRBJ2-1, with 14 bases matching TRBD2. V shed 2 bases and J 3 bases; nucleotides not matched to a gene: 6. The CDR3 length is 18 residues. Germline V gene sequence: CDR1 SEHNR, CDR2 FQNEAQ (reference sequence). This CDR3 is CASSLKGLAGGFYNEQFF. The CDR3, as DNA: TGTGCCAGCAGCTTAAAAGGACTAGCGGGGGGTTTCTACAATGAGCAGTTCTTC.

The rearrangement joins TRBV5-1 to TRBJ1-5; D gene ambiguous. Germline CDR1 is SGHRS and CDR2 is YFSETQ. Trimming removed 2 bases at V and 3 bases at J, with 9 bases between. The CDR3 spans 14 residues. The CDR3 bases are TGCGCCAGCAGCTTCGACGGGGACAATCAGCCCCAGCATTTT. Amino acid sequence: CASSFDGDNQPQHF. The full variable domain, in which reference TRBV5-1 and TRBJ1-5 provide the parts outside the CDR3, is KAGVTQTPRYLIKTRGQQVTLSCSPISGHRSVSWYQQTPGQGLQFLFEYFSETQRNKGNFPGRFSGRQFSNSRSEMNVSTLELGDSALYLCASSFDGDNQPQHFGDGTRLSIL.

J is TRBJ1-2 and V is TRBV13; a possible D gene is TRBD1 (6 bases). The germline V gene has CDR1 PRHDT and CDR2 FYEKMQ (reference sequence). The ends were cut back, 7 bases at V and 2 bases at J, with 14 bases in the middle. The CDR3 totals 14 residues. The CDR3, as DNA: TGTGCCAGCACCCTTAGGGGGGGAAACTATGGCTACACCTTC. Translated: CASTLRGGNYGYTF.

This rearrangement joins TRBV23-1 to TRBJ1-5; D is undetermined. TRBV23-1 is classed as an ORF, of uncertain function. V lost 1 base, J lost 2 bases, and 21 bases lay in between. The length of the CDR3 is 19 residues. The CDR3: CASSQFPTVPGVGNQPQHF. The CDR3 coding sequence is TGCGCCAGCAGTCAATTTCCCACTGTTCCCGGGGTGGGCAATCAGCCCCAGCATTTT.

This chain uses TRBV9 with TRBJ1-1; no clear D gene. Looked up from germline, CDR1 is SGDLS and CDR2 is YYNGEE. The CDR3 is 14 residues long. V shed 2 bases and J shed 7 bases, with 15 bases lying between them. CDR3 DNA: TGTGCCAGCAGCGTGAATAGCCAGTCGGTTGAAGCTTTCTTT. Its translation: CASSVNSQSVEAFF. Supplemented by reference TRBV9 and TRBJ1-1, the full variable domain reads DSGVTQTPKHLITATGQRVTLRCSPRSGDLSVYWYQQSLDQGLQFLIQYYNGEERAKGNILERFSAQQFPDLHSELNLSSLELGDSALYFCASSVNSQSVEAFFGQGTRLTVV.

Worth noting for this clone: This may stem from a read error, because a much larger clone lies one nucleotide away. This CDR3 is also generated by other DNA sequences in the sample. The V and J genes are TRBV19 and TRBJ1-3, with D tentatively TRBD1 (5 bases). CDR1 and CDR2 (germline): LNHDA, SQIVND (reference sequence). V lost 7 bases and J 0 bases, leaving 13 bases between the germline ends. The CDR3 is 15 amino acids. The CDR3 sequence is CASKRQFFSGNTIYF. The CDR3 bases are TGTGCCAGTAAACGACAGTTCTTCTCTGGAAACACCATATATTTT. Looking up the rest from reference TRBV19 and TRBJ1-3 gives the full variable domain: DGGITQSPKYLFRKEGQNVTLSCEQNLNHDAMYWYRQDPGQGLRLIYYSQIVNDFQKGDIAEGYSVSREKKESFPLTVTSAQKNPTAFYLCASKRQFFSGNTIYFGEGSWLTVV.

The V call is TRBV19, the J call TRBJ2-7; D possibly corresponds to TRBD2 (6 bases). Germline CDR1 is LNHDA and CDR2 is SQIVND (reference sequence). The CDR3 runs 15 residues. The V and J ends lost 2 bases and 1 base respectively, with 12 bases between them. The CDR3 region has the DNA TGTGCCAGTAGTATACAGCGGGCAACTTCCTACGAGCAGTACTTC. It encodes CASSIQRATSYEQYF.

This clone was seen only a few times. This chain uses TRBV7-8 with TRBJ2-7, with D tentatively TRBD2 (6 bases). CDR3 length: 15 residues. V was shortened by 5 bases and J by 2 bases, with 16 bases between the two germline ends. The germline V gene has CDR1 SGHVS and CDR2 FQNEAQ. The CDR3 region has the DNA TGTGCCAGCAGCCCCGGGACTGGAGGAACCTACGAGCAGTACTTC. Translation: CASSPGTGGTYEQYF.

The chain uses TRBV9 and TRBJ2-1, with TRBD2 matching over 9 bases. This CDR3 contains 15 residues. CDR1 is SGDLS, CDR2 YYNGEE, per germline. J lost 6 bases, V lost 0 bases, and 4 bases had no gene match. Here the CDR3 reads CASSVGLAGSNEQFF. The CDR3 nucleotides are TGTGCCAGCAGCGTAGGGCTAGCGGGGAGCAATGAGCAGTTCTTC.

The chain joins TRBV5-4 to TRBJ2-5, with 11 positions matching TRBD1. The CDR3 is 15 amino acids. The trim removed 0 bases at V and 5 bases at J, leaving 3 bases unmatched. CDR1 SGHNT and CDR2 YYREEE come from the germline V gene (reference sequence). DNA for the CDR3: TGTGCCAGCAGCTTGGGGACAGGGGGCAGGGAGACCCAGTACTTC. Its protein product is CASSLGTGGRETQYF.

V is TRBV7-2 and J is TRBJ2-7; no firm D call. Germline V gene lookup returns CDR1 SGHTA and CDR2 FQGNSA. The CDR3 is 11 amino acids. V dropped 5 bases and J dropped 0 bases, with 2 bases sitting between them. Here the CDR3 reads CASSRSYEQYF. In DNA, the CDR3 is TGTGCCAGCAGCCGCTCCTACGAGCAGTACTTC.

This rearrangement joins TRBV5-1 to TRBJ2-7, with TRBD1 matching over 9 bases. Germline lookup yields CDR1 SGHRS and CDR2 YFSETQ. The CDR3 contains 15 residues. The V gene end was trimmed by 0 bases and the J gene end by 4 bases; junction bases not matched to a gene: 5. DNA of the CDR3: TGCGCCAGCAGCTTGGGGACGGGACAGGGATACGAGCAGTACTTC. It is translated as CASSLGTGQGYEQYF. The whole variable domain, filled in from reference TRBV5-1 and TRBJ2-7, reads KAGVTQTPRYLIKTRGQQVTLSCSPISGHRSVSWYQQTPGQGLQFLFEYFSETQRNKGNFPGRFSGRQFSNSRSEMNVSTLELGDSALYLCASSLGTGQGYEQYFGPGTRLTVT.

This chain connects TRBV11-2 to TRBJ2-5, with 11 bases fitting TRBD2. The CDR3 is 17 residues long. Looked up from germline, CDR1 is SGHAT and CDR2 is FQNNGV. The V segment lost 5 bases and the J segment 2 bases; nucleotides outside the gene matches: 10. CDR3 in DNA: TGTGCCAGCAGCCACTTCGGGACTAGCGGACCTCAAGAGACCCAGTACTTC. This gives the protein CASSHFGTSGPQETQYF.

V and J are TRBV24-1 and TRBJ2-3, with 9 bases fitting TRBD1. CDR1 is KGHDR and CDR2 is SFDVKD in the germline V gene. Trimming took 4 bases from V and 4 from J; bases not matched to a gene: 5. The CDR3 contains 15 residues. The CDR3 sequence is CATSDPGQGPDTQYF. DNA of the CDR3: TGTGCCACCAGTGACCCGGGACAGGGCCCAGATACGCAGTATTTT.

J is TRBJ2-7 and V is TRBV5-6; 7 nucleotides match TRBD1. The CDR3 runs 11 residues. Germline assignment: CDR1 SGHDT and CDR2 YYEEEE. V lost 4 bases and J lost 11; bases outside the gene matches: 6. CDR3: CASSPDRVEYF. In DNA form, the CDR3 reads TGTGCCAGCAGCCCCGACAGGGTGGAGTACTTC.